The rows below give T cell receptor beta chains drawn from one sample of a study of control samples from healthy donors and cancer patients. Some clones are missing from TCRdb's copy, which holds only in-frame ones; the method was immunoSEQ multiplex PCR. The sample includes fewer than 120,000 clones, around 89% seen only once; the top ten take roughly 4%. Specimen: PBMCs. Receptors originate from a woman aged 55-70 years with lung cancer. Each CDR3 is given with its conserved first and last residue. A D gene is named only where the DNA matches it firmly. A row's size may be missing; if present it is once, few, many or a size class.

TRBJ2-1	TRBV24-1	NA	15	NA	CATSRRGSSYNEQFF	TGTGCCACCAGTAGGCGGGGAAGCTCCTACAATGAGCAGTTCTTC
TRBJ1-1	TRBV27	NA	14	once	CASSLSSTNTEAFF	TGTGCCAGCAGTTTATCGTCGACGAACACTGAAGCTTTCTTT
TRBJ2-5	TRBV12-5	TRBD2	15	NA	CASGSYEAGGLPLYF	TGTGCTAGTGGTTCCTACGAAGCGGGGGGCCTGCCTCTGTACTTC
TRBJ2-3	TRBV11-2	NA	16	NA	CASSRGIRGTTDTQYF	TGTGCCAGCAGCAGGGGGATAAGGGGTACGACAGATACGCAGTATTTT
TRBJ1-2	TRBV28	NA	16	NA	CASIECSVALNYGYTF	TGTGCCAGCATTGAGTGTTCGGTAGCGTTAAACTATGGCTACACCTTC
TRBJ2-5	TRBV27	NA	14	once	CASSLKLSQETQYF	TGTGCCAGCAGTTTAAAGCTCAGTCAAGAGACCCAGTACTTC
TRBJ2-1	TRBV19	TRBD1	15	NA	CASTSTGQGDNEQFF	TGTGCCAGTACCTCCACGGGACAGGGGGACAATGAGCAGTTCTTC
TRBJ2-3	TRBV7-9	NA	15	NA	CASSLWQGLTDTQYF	TGTGCCAGCAGCTTGTGGCAGGGGCTGACAGATACGCAGTATTTT
TRBJ1-6	TRBV4-1	NA	15	NA	CASSQGQGLNSPLHF	TGCGCCAGCAGCCAAGGCCAGGGGCTTAATTCACCCCTCCACTTT
TRBJ2-7	TRBV27	NA	12	NA	CASGFFSYEQYF	TGTGCCTCGGGGTTCTTCTCCTACGAGCAGTACTTC
TRBJ2-1	TRBV11-2	NA	15	NA	CASSFPSGLRNEQFF	TGTGCCAGCAGCTTCCCTTCGGGACTGAGGAATGAGCAGTTCTTC
TRBJ1-1	TRBV6-5	NA	12	NA	CASRDWNTEAFF	TGTGCCAGCAGAGATTGGAACACTGAAGCTTTCTTT
TRBJ1-5	TRBV12-3/TRBV12-4	NA	12	NA	CASSLFYQPQHF	TGTGCCAGCAGTCTATTTTATCAGCCCCAGCATTTT
TRBJ1-2	TRBV29-1	TRBD1	12	NA	CSVADRGASYTF	TGCAGCGTGGCGGACAGGGGAGCGAGCTACACCTTC
TRBJ1-2	TRBV30	NA	11	NA	CAWSEGSGYTF	TGTGCCTGGAGTGAAGGTAGTGGCTACACCTTC
TRBJ2-4	TRBV6-4	TRBD2	15	NA	CASSELAGAKNIQYF	TGTGCCAGCAGTGAACTAGCGGGCGCCAAAAACATTCAGTACTTC
TRBJ1-2	TRBV25-1	TRBD1	14	NA	CASSESGTGGGYTF	TGTGCCAGCAGTGAATCTGGGACAGGGGGCGGCTACACCTTC
TRBJ2-2	TRBV19	NA	15	NA	CASSFYATNTGELFF	TGTGCCAGTAGTTTTTACGCAACGAACACCGGGGAGCTGTTTTTT
TRBJ2-1	TRBV10-3	NA	11	NA	CAISGHNEQFF	TGTGCCATCAGTGGTCACAATGAGCAGTTCTTC
TRBJ2-1	TRBV5-1	NA	14	NA	CASSLEVGPNEQFF	TGCGCCAGCAGCTTGGAGGTGGGACCAAATGAGCAGTTCTTC
TRBJ1-1	TRBV19	TRBD1	13	NA	CASSRQGDTEAFF	TGTGCCAGTAGTCGCCAGGGGGACACTGAAGCTTTCTTT
TRBJ2-5	TRBV29-1	NA	13	NA	CSVKWQYQETQYF	TGCAGCGTGAAATGGCAGTACCAAGAGACCCAGTACTTC
TRBJ1-5	TRBV30	NA	13	NA	CAWTQGGGQPQHF	TGTGCCTGGACCCAAGGTGGGGGCCAGCCCCAGCATTTT
TRBJ2-1	TRBV24-1	TRBD2	18	NA	CATSDPPGLAGGSYEQFF	TGTGCCACCAGTGATCCCCCGGGACTAGCGGGAGGAAGCTATGAGCAGTTCTTC
TRBJ1-2	TRBV4-1	NA	15	NA	CASSQDPTGEYGYTF	TGCGCCAGCAGCCAAGATCCCACAGGCGAATATGGCTACACCTTC
TRBJ2-2	TRBV27	NA	13	once	CASSLRPTGELFF	TGTGCCAGCAGTTTACGACCTACCGGGGAGCTGTTTTTT
TRBJ2-3	TRBV7-3	NA	13	NA	CASSFVWRDTQYF	TGTGCCAGCAGCTTCGTTTGGAGAGATACGCAGTATTTT
TRBJ2-7	TRBV11-2	NA	14	NA	CASSLQGKIHEQYF	TGTGCCAGCAGCTTACAGGGAAAGATCCACGAGCAGTACTTC
TRBJ1-6	TRBV28	TRBD1	15	NA	CATRDHGTDNSPLHF	TGTGCCACCAGGGATCACGGGACAGATAATTCACCCCTCCACTTT
TRBJ1-5	TRBV6-6	TRBD1	14	NA	CASSSTGTGQPQHF	TGTGCCAGCAGTTCGACAGGGACGGGACAGCCCCAGCATTTT
TRBJ1-6	TRBV19	NA	14	NA	CASSEGYGNSPLHF	TGTGCCAGTAGTGAGGGTTATGGTAATTCACCCCTCCACTTT
TRBJ1-2	TRBV5-1	NA	14	few	CASSLQGTSYGYTF	TGCGCCAGCAGCTTACAGGGTACCAGCTATGGCTACACCTTC
TRBJ2-3	TRBV18	NA	14	NA	CASREDVGTDTQYF	TGTGCCAGCCGTGAGGACGTCGGCACAGATACGCAGTATTTT
TRBJ2-7	TRBV14	TRBD1	15	NA	CASSHRDRAVYEQYF	TGTGCCAGCAGCCATCGAGACAGGGCGGTGTACGAGCAGTACTTC
TRBJ2-7	TRBV29-1	NA	11	NA	CSASASYEQYF	TGCAGCGCCTCCGCATCCTACGAGCAGTACTTC
TRBJ1-1	TRBV19	TRBD1	15	NA	CASRKQGAVGTEAFF	TGTGCCAGTAGGAAACAGGGGGCCGTCGGCACTGAAGCTTTCTTT
TRBJ2-7	TRBV4-1	TRBD2	16	once	CASGQRRATGGNEQYF	TGCGCCAGCGGCCAACGGAGGGCAACGGGAGGCAACGAGCAGTACTTC
TRBJ1-2	TRBV6-5	NA	13	NA	CASSYSAGAGYTF	TGTGCCAGCAGTTACTCAGCAGGTGCGGGCTACACCTTC
TRBJ1-5	TRBV7-8	NA	16	NA	CASSLGAGYSNQPQHF	TGTGCCAGCAGCTTAGGGGCAGGCTATAGCAATCAGCCCCAGCATTTT
TRBJ1-3	TRBV7-2	NA	17	NA	CASSLILQKPSGNTIYF	TGTGCCAGCAGCTTAATTTTGCAGAAACCCTCTGGAAACACCATATATTTT
TRBJ2-5	TRBV28	TRBD2	15	NA	CASSPLAGGRETQYF	TGTGCCAGCAGCCCTCTAGCGGGAGGGCGGGAGACCCAGTACTTC
TRBJ2-2	TRBV3-1/TRBV3-2	TRBD2	14	NA	CASLSGGQTGELFF	TGTGCCAGCCTTAGCGGGGGACAGACCGGGGAGCTGTTTTTT